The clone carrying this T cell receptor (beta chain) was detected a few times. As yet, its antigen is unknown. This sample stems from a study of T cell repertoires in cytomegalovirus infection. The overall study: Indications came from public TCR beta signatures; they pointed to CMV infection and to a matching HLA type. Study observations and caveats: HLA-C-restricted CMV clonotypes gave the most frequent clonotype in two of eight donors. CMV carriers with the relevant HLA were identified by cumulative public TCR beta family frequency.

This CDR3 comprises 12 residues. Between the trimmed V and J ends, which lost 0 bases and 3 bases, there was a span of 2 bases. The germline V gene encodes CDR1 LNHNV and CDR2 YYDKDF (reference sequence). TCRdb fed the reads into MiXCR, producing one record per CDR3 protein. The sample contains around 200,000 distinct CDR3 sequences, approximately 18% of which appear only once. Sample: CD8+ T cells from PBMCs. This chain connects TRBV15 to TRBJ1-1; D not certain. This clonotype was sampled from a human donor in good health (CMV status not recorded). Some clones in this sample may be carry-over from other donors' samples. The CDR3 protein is CATSREDTEAFF. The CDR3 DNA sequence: TGTGCCACCAGCAGAGAGGACACTGAAGCTTTCTTT.